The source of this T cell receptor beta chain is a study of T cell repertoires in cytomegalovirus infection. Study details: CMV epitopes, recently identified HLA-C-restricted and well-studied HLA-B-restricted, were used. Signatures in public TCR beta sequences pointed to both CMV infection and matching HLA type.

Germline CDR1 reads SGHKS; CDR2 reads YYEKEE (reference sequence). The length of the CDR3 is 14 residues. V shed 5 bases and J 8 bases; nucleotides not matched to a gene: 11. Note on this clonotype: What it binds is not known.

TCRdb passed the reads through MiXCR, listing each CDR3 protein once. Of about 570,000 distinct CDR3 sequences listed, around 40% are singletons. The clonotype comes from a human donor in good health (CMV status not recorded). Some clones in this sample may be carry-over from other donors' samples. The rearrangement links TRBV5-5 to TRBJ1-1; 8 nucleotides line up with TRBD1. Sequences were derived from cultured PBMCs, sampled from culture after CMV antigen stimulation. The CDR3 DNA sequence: TGTGCCAGCAGTACAGGGCAGGGGGCTCCAGAAGCTTTCTTT. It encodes CASSTGQGAPEAFF.